A single sample is the source of the 10 T cell receptor beta chains below, sequenced in a study of regulatory T cells. Amplification used 52 TRBV primers and 13 TRBJ primers. The table came from immunoSEQ multiplex PCR; TCRdb's copy has only in-frame clones and leaves some out. The sample has a few thousand clones; 67% are singletons. The sequencing sample was made of CD8+ T cells sorted from blood. These receptors all stem from a person aged 25 to 39 with CD3G deficiency.

CDR3 in DNA: TGTGCCAGCAGCTTAATGGCGGGGGGCCTGAACACCGGGGAGCTGTTTTTT. It encodes CASSLMAGGLNTGELFF. The genes are TRBV7-8 and TRBJ2-2; TRBD2 aligns across 8 bases. From germline, CDR1 is SGHVS and CDR2 FQNEAQ. The CDR3 loop spans 17 amino acids. After removal of 2 bases from V and 1 base from J, the junction contained 6 bases not matched to a gene.

The J gene is TRBJ2-3, the V gene TRBV19, with D uncertain. This CDR3 comprises 14 residues. Germline V gives CDR1 LNHDA, CDR2 SQIVND (reference sequence). V was pared by 1 base and J by 6 bases, with 11 bases between. The CDR3 DNA sequence: TGTGCCAGTAGTATAGGGTCAGCCGGCGATACGCAGTATTTT. This encodes CASSIGSAGDTQYF.

The gene calls are TRBV28 and TRBJ1-6, with D possibly being TRBD1 (6 bases). The CDR3 runs 14 residues. The V end was cut by 6 bases, the J end by 6 bases, with 12 bases between. Germline assignment: CDR1 MDHEN and CDR2 SYDVKM. Here the CDR3 reads CASSRTGLNSPLHF. CDR3 nucleotides: TGTGCCAGCAGCCGAACAGGGCTTAATTCACCCCTCCACTTT.

This clone has just one count. The chain employs TRBV7-9 and TRBJ2-7; D is possibly TRBD2 (6 bases). The CDR3 runs to 15 residues. Trimming removed 1 base at V and 5 bases at J, with 15 bases between. The V gene's germline CDR1 is SEHNR and CDR2 FQNEAQ (reference sequence). In nucleotides, the CDR3 is TGTGCCAGCAGCTTAGGGTTTGGAGGGGAGGACGAGCAGTACTTC. Amino acid sequence: CASSLGFGGEDEQYF. Supplemented by reference TRBV7-9 and TRBJ2-7, the full variable domain reads DTGVSQNPRHKITKRGQNVTFRCDPISEHNRLYWYRQTLGQGPEFLTYFQNEAQLEKSRLLSDRFSAERPKGSFSTLEIQRTEQGDSAMYLCASSLGFGGEDEQYFGPGTRLTVT.

The rearrangement uses TRBV7-9 and TRBJ2-5; D is unclear. The tail of the sequence fits TRBJ2-7 better, so the J call may be wrong. The CDR3 contains 12 residues. From germline, CDR1 is SEHNR and CDR2 FQNEAQ (reference sequence). The CDR3 sequence: CASSDASYEQYF. The CDR3 bases are TGTGCCAGCAGCGATGCCTCCTACGAGCAGTACTTC.

This clone was seen only once. This sample also contains other DNA sequences that code for the same CDR3. The chain joins TRBV6-1 to TRBJ2-7, with D possibly being TRBD1 (5 bases). The CDR3 totals 14 residues. Germline CDR1 reads MNHNS; CDR2 reads SASEGT. Trimming stripped 1 base from V and 4 bases from J, with 11 bases between. CDR3 sequence: CASSEVGSGYEQYF. CDR3 sequence (DNA): TGTGCCAGCAGTGAAGTCGGATCAGGGTACGAGCAGTACTTC.

This clone came up a few times. The CDR3 is CASSSTGTGDNEQFF. The CDR3 DNA sequence: TGTGCCAGCAGCTCCACCGGGACAGGCGACAATGAGCAGTTCTTC. The chain links TRBV7-9 to TRBJ2-1, with 8 bases identical to TRBD1. This CDR3 is built from 15 residues. Germline V gene data show CDR1 as SEHNR and CDR2 as FQNEAQ (reference sequence). After removal of 4 bases from V and 5 bases from J, the junction contained 7 bases not matched to a gene.

This rearrangement joins TRBV7-9 to TRBJ2-7, with D possibly being TRBD1 or TRBD2 (5 bases each). Trimming took 3 bases from V and 6 from J, leaving 9 bases between them. This CDR3 has 12 amino acids. Germline V CDR1 and CDR2: SEHNR, FQNEAQ (reference sequence). The CDR3 DNA reads as TGTGCCAGCAGCTTGTCAGGGAGCGAGCAGTACTTC. It yields the protein CASSLSGSEQYF. The whole variable domain, remainder taken from reference TRBV7-9 and TRBJ2-7, is DTGVSQNPRHKITKRGQNVTFRCDPISEHNRLYWYRQTLGQGPEFLTYFQNEAQLEKSRLLSDRFSAERPKGSFSTLEIQRTEQGDSAMYLCASSLSGSEQYFGPGTRLTVT.

This clone is large in the sample. The chain employs TRBV7-9 and TRBJ2-5, with 8 bases fitting TRBD2. Germline assignment: CDR1 SEHNR and CDR2 FQNEAQ (reference sequence). The trim removed 1 base at V and 4 bases at J, leaving 5 bases unmatched. This CDR3 is built from 15 residues. In DNA form, the CDR3 reads TGTGCCAGCAGCTTAGTCGCGGGAGGCGGAGAGACCCAGTACTTC. Residues: CASSLVAGGGETQYF.

The chain links TRBV27 to TRBJ1-2; D ambiguous. This CDR3 region has 14 residues. Germline values: CDR1 MNHEY, CDR2 SMNVEV (reference sequence). Trimming left V 6 bases short and J 4 bases short, with 15 bases between. The CDR3 DNA reads TGTGCCAGCAGACATACAGCGTCGATCTATGGCTACACCTTC. Its protein product is CASRHTASIYGYTF.